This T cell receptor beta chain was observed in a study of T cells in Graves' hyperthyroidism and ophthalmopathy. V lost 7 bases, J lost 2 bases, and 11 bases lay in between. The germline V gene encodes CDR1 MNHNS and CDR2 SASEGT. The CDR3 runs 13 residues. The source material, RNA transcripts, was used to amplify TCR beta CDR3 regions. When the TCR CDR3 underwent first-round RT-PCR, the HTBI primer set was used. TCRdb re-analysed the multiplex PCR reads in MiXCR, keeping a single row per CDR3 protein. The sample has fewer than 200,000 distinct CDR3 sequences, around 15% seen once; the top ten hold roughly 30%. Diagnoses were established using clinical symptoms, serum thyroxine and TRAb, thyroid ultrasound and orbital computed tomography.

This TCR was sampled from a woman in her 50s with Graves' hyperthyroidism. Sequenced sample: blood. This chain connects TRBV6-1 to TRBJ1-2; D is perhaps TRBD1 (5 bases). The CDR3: CASTLGGNYGYTF. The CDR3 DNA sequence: TGTGCCAGCACCCTCGGGGGGAACTATGGCTACACCTTC.